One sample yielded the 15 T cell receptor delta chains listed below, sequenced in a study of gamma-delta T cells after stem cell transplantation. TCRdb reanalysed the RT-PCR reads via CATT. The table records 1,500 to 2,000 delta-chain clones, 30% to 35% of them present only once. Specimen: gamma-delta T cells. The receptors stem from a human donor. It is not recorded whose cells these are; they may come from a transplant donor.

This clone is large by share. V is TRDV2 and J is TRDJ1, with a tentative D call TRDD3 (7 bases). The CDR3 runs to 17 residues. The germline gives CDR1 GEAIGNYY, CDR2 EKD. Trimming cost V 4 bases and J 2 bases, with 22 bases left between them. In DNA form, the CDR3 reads TGTGCCTGTGAATCCTTCCCTAGGATACGGTGGACCGATAAACTCATCTTT. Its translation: CACESFPRIRWTDKLIF.

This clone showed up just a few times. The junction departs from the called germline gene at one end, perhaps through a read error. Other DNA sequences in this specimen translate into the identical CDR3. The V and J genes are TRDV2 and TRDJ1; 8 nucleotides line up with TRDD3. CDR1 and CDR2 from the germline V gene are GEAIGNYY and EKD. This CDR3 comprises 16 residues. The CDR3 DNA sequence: TGCGCCTGTGACCCCGTGGATGGGGGATCCACCGATAAACTCATCTTT. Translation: CACDPVDGGSTDKLIF.

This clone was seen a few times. CDR3 DNA: TGTGCCTGTGAACCGCTCGGGGATAAGTACACCGATAAACTCATCTTT. Its translation: CACEPLGDKYTDKLIF. The rearrangement links TRDV2 to TRDJ1; 7 bases agree with TRDD3. Germline CDR1 is GEAIGNYY and CDR2 is EKD. The ends lost 4 bases at V and 0 bases at J; junction bases unmatched: 10. The CDR3 covers 16 residues.

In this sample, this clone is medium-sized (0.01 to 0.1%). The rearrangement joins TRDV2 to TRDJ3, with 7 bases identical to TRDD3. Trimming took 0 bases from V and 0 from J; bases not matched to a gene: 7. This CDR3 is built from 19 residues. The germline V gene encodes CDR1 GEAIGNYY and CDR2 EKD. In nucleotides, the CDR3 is TGTGCCTGTGACACCGGGGGATCTCAGAGCTCCTGGGACACCCGACAGATGTTTTTC. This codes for CACDTGGSQSSWDTRQMFF.

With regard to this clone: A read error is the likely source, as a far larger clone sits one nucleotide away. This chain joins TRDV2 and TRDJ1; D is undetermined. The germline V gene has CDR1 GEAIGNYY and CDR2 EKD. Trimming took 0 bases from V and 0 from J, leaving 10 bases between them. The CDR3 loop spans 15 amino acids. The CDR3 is CACDTASLHTDKLIF. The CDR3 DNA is TGTGCCTGTGACACCGCCTCCCTCCACACCGATAAACTCATCTTT.

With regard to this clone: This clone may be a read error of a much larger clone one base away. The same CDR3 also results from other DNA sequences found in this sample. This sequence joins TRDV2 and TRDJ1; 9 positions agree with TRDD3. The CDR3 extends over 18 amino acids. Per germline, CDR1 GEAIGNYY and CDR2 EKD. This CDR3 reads CACDTVSRGIPVSDKLIF. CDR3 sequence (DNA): TGTGCCTGCGACACCGTCAGCCGGGGGATACCGGTCTCCGATAAACTCATCTTT.

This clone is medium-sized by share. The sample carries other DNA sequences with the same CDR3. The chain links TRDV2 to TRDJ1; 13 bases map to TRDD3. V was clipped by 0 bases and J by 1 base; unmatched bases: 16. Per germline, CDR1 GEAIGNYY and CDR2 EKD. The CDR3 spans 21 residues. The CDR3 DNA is TGTGCCTGTGACACCGTGGAGTCAGGGACTGGGGGATACGGGCGCACCGATAAACTCATCTTT. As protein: CACDTVESGTGGYGRTDKLIF.

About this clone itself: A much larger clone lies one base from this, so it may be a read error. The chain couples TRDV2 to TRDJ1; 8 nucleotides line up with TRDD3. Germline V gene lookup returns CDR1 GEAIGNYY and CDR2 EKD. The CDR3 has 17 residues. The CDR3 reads CACDNVLGVTTTDKLTF. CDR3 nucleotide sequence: TGTGCCTGTGACAATGTACTGGGGGTTACAACCACCGATAAACTCACCTTT.

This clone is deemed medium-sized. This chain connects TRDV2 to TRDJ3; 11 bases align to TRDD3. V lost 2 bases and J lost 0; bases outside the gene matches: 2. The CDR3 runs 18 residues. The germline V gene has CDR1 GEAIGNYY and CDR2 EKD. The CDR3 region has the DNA TGTGCCTGTGACAATACTGGGGGATACTCCTGGGACACCCGACAGATGTTTTTC. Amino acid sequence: CACDNTGGYSWDTRQMFF.

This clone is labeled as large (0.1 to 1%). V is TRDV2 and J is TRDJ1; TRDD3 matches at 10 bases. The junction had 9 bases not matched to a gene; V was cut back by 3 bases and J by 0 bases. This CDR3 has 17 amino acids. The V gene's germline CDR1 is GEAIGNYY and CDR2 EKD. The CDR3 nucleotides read TGTGCCTGTGACGCCCTACTGGGGGATGAGTACACCGATAAACTCATCTTT. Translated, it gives CACDALLGDEYTDKLIF.

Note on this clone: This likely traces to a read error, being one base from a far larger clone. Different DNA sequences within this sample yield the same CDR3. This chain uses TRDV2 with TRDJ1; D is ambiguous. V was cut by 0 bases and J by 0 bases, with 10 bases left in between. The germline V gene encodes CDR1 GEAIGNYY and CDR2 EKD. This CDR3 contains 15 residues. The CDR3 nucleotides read TGTGCCTGTGACACCGTCTCTCTCCACACCGATAAACTCATCTTT. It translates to CACDTVSLHTDKLIF.

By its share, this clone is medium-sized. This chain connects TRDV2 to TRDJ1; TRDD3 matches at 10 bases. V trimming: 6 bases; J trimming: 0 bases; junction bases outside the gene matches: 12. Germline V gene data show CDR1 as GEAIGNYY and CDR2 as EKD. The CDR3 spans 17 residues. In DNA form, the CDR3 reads TGTGCCTGTTTTGAGCTGGGGGATAAGTGGGACACCGATAAACTCATCTTT. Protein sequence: CACFELGDKWDTDKLIF.

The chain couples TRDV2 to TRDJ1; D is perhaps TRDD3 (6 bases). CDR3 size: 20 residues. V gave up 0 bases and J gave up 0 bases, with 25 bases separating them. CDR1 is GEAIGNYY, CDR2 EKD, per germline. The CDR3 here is CACDTVENLLRGLDTDKLIF. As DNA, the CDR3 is TGTGCCTGTGACACCGTCGAGAACCTACTTAGGGGATTGGACACCGATAAACTCATCTTT.

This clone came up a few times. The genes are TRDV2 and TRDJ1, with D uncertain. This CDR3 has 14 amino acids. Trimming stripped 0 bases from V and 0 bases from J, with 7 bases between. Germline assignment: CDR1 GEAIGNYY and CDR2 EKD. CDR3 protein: CACDTVMYTDKLIF. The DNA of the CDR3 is TGTGCCTGTGACACCGTGATGTACACCGATAAACTCATCTTT.

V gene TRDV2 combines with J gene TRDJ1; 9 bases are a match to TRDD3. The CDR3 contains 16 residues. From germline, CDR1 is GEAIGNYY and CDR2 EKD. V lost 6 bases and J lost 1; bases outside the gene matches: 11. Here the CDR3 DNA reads TGTGCCTGTAAAGGACTGGGGGAGCGTGCCACCGATAAACTCATCTTT. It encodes CACKGLGERATDKLIF.